The 18 T cell receptor beta chains given below trace back to one sample, sequenced in a study of shared clonotypes between healthy human individuals. Naive CD8 isolation took CD45RO-negative cells positively selected for CCR7 and excluded terminally differentiated effector memory CD45RA+ cells. Measured with immunoSEQ multiplex PCR; TCRdb has only the in-frame clones, and not every one. Of some 2.1 million clones listed, about 93% are singletons. Input material: naive CD8+ T cells from PBMCs. These receptors came from a man aged 18 to 35 in good health. Some clones in this sample may be carry-over from other donors' samples.

This chain connects TRBV4-1 to TRBJ2-4; tentative D call: TRBD1 (5 bases). Germline V gives CDR1 MGHRA, CDR2 YSYEKL. Trimming stripped 0 bases from V and 5 bases from J, with 17 bases between. The CDR3 covers 17 residues. The CDR3 nucleotides read TGCGCCAGCAGCCAAGAGGACATAGGGTTTACGCAAAACATTCAGTACTTC. Amino acid sequence: CASSQEDIGFTQNIQYF.

This clone was counted once. This sample includes further DNA sequences coding for the same CDR3. The chain has TRBV6-6 and TRBJ1-1, with D possibly TRBD1 on 6 matching bases. V shed 0 bases and J shed 5 bases, with 13 bases lying between them. In germline, CDR1 is MNHNY, CDR2 SVGAGI (reference sequence). The CDR3 consists of 15 residues. CDR3 protein: CASSYSSGAGTEAFF. The CDR3 DNA follows: TGTGCCAGCAGTTACTCCTCAGGGGCAGGGACTGAAGCTTTCTTT.

V is TRBV7-9 and J is TRBJ2-5; D is uncertain. The CDR3 spans 14 residues. V dropped 5 bases and J dropped 5 bases, with 15 bases sitting between them. Germline lookup yields CDR1 SEHNR and CDR2 FQNEAQ (reference sequence). CDR3 DNA sequence: TGTGCCAGCAGCCGAGGTGGCGACCCGGAGACCCAGTACTTC. Its translation: CASSRGGDPETQYF.

The V call is TRBV29-1, the J call TRBJ2-7; no clear D gene. The germline V gene encodes CDR1 SQVTM and CDR2 ANQGSEA. The length of the CDR3 is 14 residues. Trimming stripped 4 bases from V and 2 bases from J, with 15 bases between. CDR3 amino acids: CSVVGAGPTYEQYF. CDR3 coding DNA: TGCAGCGTTGTCGGAGCCGGACCCACCTACGAGCAGTACTTC.

This chain uses TRBV2 with TRBJ2-1, with unresolved D. Germline CDR1 SNHLY, CDR2 FYNNEI. Trimming cost V 5 bases and J 5 bases, with 10 bases left between them. This CDR3 is built from 13 residues. The DNA for the CDR3 is TGTGCCAGCAGTCTAGATGAAAACAATGAGCAGTTCTTC. It specifies CASSLDENNEQFF.

With respect to this clone: The same CDR3 is also encoded by other DNA sequences in this sample. The chain uses TRBV19 and TRBJ2-3; D is uncertain. The germline V and J ends were trimmed by 1 base and 0 bases, with 5 bases remaining between them. The germline CDR1 and CDR2 sequences are LNHDA and SQIVND (reference sequence). The CDR3 spans 14 residues. CDR3 bases: TGTGCCAGTAGTATAGCGGAAAGCACAGATACGCAGTATTTT. It specifies CASSIAESTDTQYF.

The CDR3 bases are TGTGCCAGCAGCCCGGGACAGCGAGCCTACGAGCAGTACTTC. Residues: CASSPGQRAYEQYF. This chain uses TRBV7-6 with TRBJ2-7; TRBD1 matches at 7 bases. Germline assignment: CDR1 SGHVS and CDR2 FNYEAQ. The CDR3 totals 14 residues. V shed 5 bases and J 2 bases; nucleotides not matched to a gene: 6.

CDR3 residues: CASSSYHSPYEQFF. The CDR3 DNA reads TGTGCCAGCAGCTCTTACCACTCCCCGTATGAGCAGTTCTTC. The chain employs TRBV7-9 and TRBJ2-1; no clear D gene. The CDR3 is 14 residues long. The germline CDR1 and CDR2 sequences are SEHNR and FQNEAQ (reference sequence). Trimming removed 4 bases from V and 8 bases from J, with 15 bases in between.

The rearrangement joins TRBV28 to TRBJ1-4; D gene ambiguous. This CDR3 contains 15 residues. Between the trimmed V and J ends, which lost 1 base and 4 bases, there was a span of 10 bases. CDR1 and CDR2 from the germline V gene are MDHEN and SYDVKM. The CDR3 DNA follows: TGTGCCAGCAGTTTATCCGGGATCTTTAATGAAAAACTGTTTTTT. This gives the protein CASSLSGIFNEKLFF.

To note about this clone: This sample also contains other DNA sequences that code for the same CDR3. The J gene is TRBJ2-1, the V gene TRBV27, with D unclear. CDR1 MNHEY and CDR2 SMNVEV come from the germline V gene (reference sequence). The V gene lost 4 bases and the J gene lost 7 bases, with 8 bases spanning the gap. The CDR3 spans 12 residues. The CDR3 DNA sequence: TGTGCCAGCAGTTCGTTGGGAAATGAGCAGTTCTTC. Translating gives CASSSLGNEQFF.

V gene TRBV9 combines with J gene TRBJ2-7; 13 bases match TRBD2. Germline CDR1 is SGDLS and CDR2 is YYNGEE. Trimming took 3 bases from V and 2 from J; bases not matched to a gene: 5. The CDR3 has 16 amino acids. CDR3 amino acids: CASSEGLAGVPYEQYF. CDR3 sequence (DNA): TGTGCCAGCAGCGAAGGACTAGCGGGAGTCCCCTACGAGCAGTACTTC.

The chain joins TRBV11-2 to TRBJ2-3, with D unclear. V lost 3 bases and J lost 6, with 7 bases in between. CDR1 SGHAT and CDR2 FQNNGV come from the germline V gene. CDR3 length equals 12 residues. The CDR3 DNA reads as TGTGCCAGCAGCTTCGGCAAGGATACGCAGTATTTT. It encodes CASSFGKDTQYF.

This clone was counted once. The chain has TRBV29-1 and TRBJ2-1; D ambiguous. CDR1 is SQVTM and CDR2 is ANQGSEA in the germline V gene. This CDR3 is built from 14 residues. Trimming pared 2 bases from V and 7 bases from J, leaving 15 bases between. CDR3 region: CSVEPGKAPNEQFF. The CDR3 DNA is TGCAGCGTTGAACCAGGCAAAGCTCCTAATGAGCAGTTCTTC.

The chain combines TRBV7-2 with TRBJ2-1; the D is unclear. V lost 1 base and J lost 6, with 10 bases in between. CDR1 SGHTA and CDR2 FQGNSA come from the germline V gene. The CDR3 spans 14 residues. CDR3 protein: CASSLVILFNEQFF. For the CDR3, the DNA is TGTGCCAGCAGCTTAGTAATCCTTTTCAATGAGCAGTTCTTC.

This clone was picked up one time. The chain uses TRBV11-2 and TRBJ2-7; D is possibly TRBD2 (5 bases). The CDR3 consists of 14 residues. With 5 bases removed from V and 0 bases from J, the gap between germline ends came to 11 bases. Germline CDR1 is SGHAT and CDR2 is FQNNGV. The CDR3 coding sequence is TGTGCCAGCAGCCCCGTAGGGAGCTCCTACGAGCAGTACTTC. Translation gives CASSPVGSSYEQYF.

The chain links TRBV9 to TRBJ2-3, with 8 bases that match TRBD2. This CDR3 region has 14 residues. Germline V gene lookup returns CDR1 SGDLS and CDR2 YYNGEE. Unmatched junction bases numbered 5, after V lost 8 bases and J lost 0 bases. For the CDR3, the DNA is TGTGCCAGTACTAGCGGTCCTAGCACAGATACGCAGTATTTT. It yields the protein CASTSGPSTDTQYF.

The chain is built from TRBV7-6 and TRBJ2-7; D remains unclear. The CDR3 consists of 13 residues. Germline assignment: CDR1 SGHVS and CDR2 FNYEAQ. V lost 2 bases and J 3 bases, leaving 8 bases between the germline ends. CDR3 nucleotides: TGTGCCAGCAGCTTAACCGAGAACTACGAGCAGTACTTC. This sequence encodes CASSLTENYEQYF.

The V and J genes are TRBV7-2 and TRBJ2-1; D possibly uses TRBD1 or TRBD2 (5 bases each). Between the trimmed V and J ends, which lost 1 base and 2 bases, there was a span of 12 bases. The CDR3 is made up of 16 amino acids. Per the germline V gene, CDR1 is SGHTA and CDR2 is FQGNSA. The CDR3 here is CASSLVPGRTYNEQFF. CDR3 coding DNA: TGTGCCAGCAGCTTAGTTCCGGGACGAACCTACAATGAGCAGTTCTTC.